This TCR beta chain was sequenced in a study of Ad26.COV2.S vaccination and SARS-CoV-2 variants. Noted treatment: over 15 received Ad26.COV2.S at low or high dose, single or two shots; about 5 received placebo; per-sample allocation not given. It was on day 63 after the first vaccine or placebo injection that samples were taken. Some clones are missing from TCRdb's copy, which holds only in-frame ones; the method was immunoSEQ multiplex PCR. Here the sample spans approximately 420,000 clones, around 87% being singletons. The sequencing used peripheral blood, collected in a trial of Ad26.COV2.S vaccine versus placebo. The source of this sequence is a person between 18 and 65 years old who received the Ad26.COV2.S COVID-19 vaccine or a placebo.

As DNA, the CDR3 is TGTGCCAGCAGTTTTTCCAGCTGGGGCCAGACCAATGAGCAGTTCTTC. Translating gives CASSFSSWGQTNEQFF. The chain is built from TRBV27 and TRBJ2-1; maybe TRBD1 (5 bases). The CDR3 loop spans 16 amino acids. Trimming removed 3 bases at V and 6 bases at J, with 18 bases between. CDR1 and CDR2 from the germline V gene are MNHEY and SMNVEV (reference sequence).